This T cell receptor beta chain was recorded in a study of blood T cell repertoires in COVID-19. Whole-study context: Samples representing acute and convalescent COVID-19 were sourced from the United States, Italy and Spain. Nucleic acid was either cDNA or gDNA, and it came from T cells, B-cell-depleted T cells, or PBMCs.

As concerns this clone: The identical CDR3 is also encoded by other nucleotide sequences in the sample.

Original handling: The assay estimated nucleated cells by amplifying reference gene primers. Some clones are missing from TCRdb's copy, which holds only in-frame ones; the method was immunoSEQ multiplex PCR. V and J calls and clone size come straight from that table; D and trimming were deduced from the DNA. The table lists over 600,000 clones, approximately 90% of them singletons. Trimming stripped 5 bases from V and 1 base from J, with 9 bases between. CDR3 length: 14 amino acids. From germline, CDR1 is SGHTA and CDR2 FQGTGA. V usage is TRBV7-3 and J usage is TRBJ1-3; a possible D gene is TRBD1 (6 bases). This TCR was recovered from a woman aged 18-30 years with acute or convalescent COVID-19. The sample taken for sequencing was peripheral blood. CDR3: CASSPTGSGNTIYF. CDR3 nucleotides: TGTGCCAGCAGCCCCACAGGGTCTGGAAACACCATATATTTT.